One sample yielded the 22 T cell receptor beta chains listed below, sequenced in a study of memory CD4+ T cells and cytomegalovirus serostatus. Single viable CD3+CD4+CD8-CD45RO+ cells were sorted as the memory CD4+ T cells. Data came from immunoSEQ multiplex PCR; TCRdb stores just in-frame clones and leaves some out. The data show 46,000 or so clones, more than 60% seen once. The source material was memory CD4+ T cells from blood. Receptor source: an adult in good health and CMV-seronegative.

J is TRBJ1-4 and V is TRBV7-9; 7 bases agree with TRBD1. Germline V gene sequence: CDR1 SEHNR, CDR2 FQNEAQ (reference sequence). This CDR3 has 13 amino acids. The junction had 2 bases not matched to a gene; V was cut back by 4 bases and J by 6 bases. The CDR3 reads CASSWQGDEKLFF. The CDR3 DNA reads TGTGCCAGCAGCTGGCAGGGGGATGAAAAACTGTTTTTT.

The rearrangement joins TRBV4-2 to TRBJ2-7, with TRBD2 matching 9 bases. The germline V gene has CDR1 LGHNA and CDR2 YNFKEQ. The CDR3 runs 15 residues. V dropped 1 base and J dropped 6; count of bases not matched to a gene: 7. The CDR3, as DNA: TGTGCCAGCAGCCAAGTTTTAGGCGGGGGGGGCGAGCAGTACTTC. Translated: CASSQVLGGGGEQYF.

Here the CDR3 reads CASSQEGTVSYNEQFF. CDR3 bases: TGTGCCAGCAGCCAAGAAGGGACAGTCTCCTACAATGAGCAGTTCTTC. The chain couples TRBV4-2 to TRBJ2-1; TRBD1 aligns across 7 bases. This CDR3 is built from 16 residues. V gave up 0 bases and J gave up 0 bases; unmatched junction bases: 2. The germline V gene encodes CDR1 LGHNA and CDR2 YNFKEQ.

The chain is built from TRBV5-3 and TRBJ2-7; 11 nucleotides line up with TRBD2. TRBV5-3 is given ORF status, its function remaining uncertain. The J segment lost 2 bases and the V segment lost 4 bases, leaving 5 bases of the junction unmatched. This CDR3 region has 15 residues. The CDR3, as DNA: TGTGCCAGAAGCCCGGGACTAGCGGATCCCTACGAGCAGTACTTC. Translating gives CARSPGLADPYEQYF.

This chain joins TRBV5-6 and TRBJ2-1, with 7 bases identical to TRBD2. This CDR3 spans 15 amino acids. The V and J ends lost 5 bases and 5 bases, in that order; junction bases with no gene match: 10. Germline CDR1 and CDR2: SGHDT and YYEEEE. In nucleotides, the CDR3 is TGTGCCAGCAGACGGGGGGACCTTGTTAACAATGAGCAGTTCTTC. Its translation: CASRRGDLVNNEQFF.

The CDR3 coding sequence is TGCGCCAGCAGCCCACAGGGGGGGAGCTATGGCTACACCTTC. Translated, it gives CASSPQGGSYGYTF. The V call is TRBV4-3, the J call TRBJ1-2, with TRBD1 identical over 8 bases. Unmatched junction bases numbered 5, after V lost 4 bases and J lost 4 bases. Germline V gene data show CDR1 as LGHNA and CDR2 as YSLEER. This CDR3 has 14 residues.

The rearrangement uses TRBV19 and TRBJ1-1; no reliable D call. This CDR3 region has 11 residues. V lost 6 bases to trimming and J lost 11 bases, with 13 bases between them. Germline V gives CDR1 LNHDA, CDR2 SQIVND (reference sequence). The CDR3 coding sequence is TGTGCCAGTAGCAGTATTTGGATGGCTTTCTTT. Its translation: CASSSIWMAFF.

The V call is TRBV5-4, the J call TRBJ1-2, with 8 bases that match TRBD1. The CDR3 is 14 amino acids. Germline V CDR1 and CDR2: SGHNT, YYREEE (reference sequence). V trimming: 2 bases; J trimming: 7 bases; junction bases outside the gene matches: 7. CDR3 nucleotide sequence: TGTGCCAGCAGCTTCGGGACAGGCGATCGTGGCTACACCTTC. It encodes CASSFGTGDRGYTF.

For this clone: This sample includes further DNA sequences coding for the same CDR3. This chain links TRBV25-1 with TRBJ1-1, with TRBD1 as a possible D gene (5 bases). Germline V CDR1 and CDR2: MGHDK, SYGVNS. V lost 6 bases and J 7 bases, leaving 21 bases between the germline ends. This CDR3 spans 15 amino acids. CDR3 sequence reads: CASRPPEGLGGEAFF. In DNA form, the CDR3 reads TGTGCCAGCAGACCTCCTGAGGGGCTTGGAGGTGAAGCTTTCTTT.

This clone appeared a few times. The chain has TRBV5-1 and TRBJ2-1; TRBD2 matches at 8 bases. The CDR3 sequence is 14 residues long. Germline-derived CDR1 and CDR2 are SGHRS and YFSETQ. V lost 5 bases to trimming and J lost 5 bases; unmatched junction nucleotides: 6. CDR3 loop: CASSIAGRNNEQFF. CDR3 DNA sequence: TGCGCCAGCAGTATAGCGGGAAGAAACAATGAGCAGTTCTTC. The full variable domain, completed using reference TRBV5-1 and TRBJ2-1, is KAGVTQTPRYLIKTRGQQVTLSCSPISGHRSVSWYQQTPGQGLQFLFEYFSETQRNKGNFPGRFSGRQFSNSRSEMNVSTLELGDSALYLCASSIAGRNNEQFFGPGTRLTVL.

The chain recombines TRBV29-1 with TRBJ2-2; the match to TRBD1 covers 7 bases. The V and J ends lost 4 bases and 0 bases, in that order; junction bases with no gene match: 2. Germline CDR1 is SQVTM and CDR2 is ANQGSEA. The CDR3 is 14 amino acids. Here the CDR3 DNA reads TGCAGCGTTGGGGACAGATCGAACACCGGGGAGCTGTTTTTT. Protein: CSVGDRSNTGELFF.

The chain carries TRBV19 and TRBJ1-2; D gene ambiguous. Per germline, CDR1 LNHDA and CDR2 SQIVND (reference sequence). This CDR3 is built from 14 residues. Trimming cost V 4 bases and J 2 bases, with 11 bases left between them. The CDR3 protein is CASSTSTGNYGYTF. CDR3 DNA: TGTGCCAGTAGTACCTCGACTGGCAACTATGGCTACACCTTC.

This chain links TRBV2 with TRBJ1-6, with D possibly matching TRBD1 (5 bases). The CDR3 has 13 amino acids. The germline gives CDR1 SNHLY, CDR2 FYNNEI. Deletions cut 7 bases from V and 9 bases from J, with 13 bases between. The chain's CDR3 is CASMRQIGSPLHF. CDR3 nucleotides: TGTGCCAGCATGCGACAGATAGGTTCACCCCTCCACTTT.

This clone appeared a few times. The chain is built from TRBV5-4 and TRBJ2-5, with D perhaps matching TRBD2 (5 bases). The CDR3 totals 14 residues. Trimming took 0 bases from V and 2 from J, leaving 8 bases between them. Germline CDR1 is SGHNT and CDR2 is YYREEE (reference sequence). The CDR3 DNA follows: TGTGCCAGCAGCTTGGGGGCGGGTCAAGAGACCCAGTACTTC. It translates to CASSLGAGQETQYF.

This clone has just one count. The rearrangement links TRBV25-1 to TRBJ1-1; possibly TRBD1 for D (5 bases). V was clipped by 6 bases and J by 0 bases, with 11 bases between them. The CDR3 extends over 14 amino acids. Germline lookup yields CDR1 MGHDK and CDR2 SYGVNS. This CDR3 reads CASRDGQLNTEAFF. The CDR3 region has the DNA TGTGCCAGCAGAGACGGACAATTGAACACTGAAGCTTTCTTT.

The chain joins TRBV7-2 to TRBJ1-3; D remains unclear. Trimming left V 4 bases short and J 2 bases short, with 12 bases between. CDR3 size: 15 residues. In germline, CDR1 is SGHTA, CDR2 FQGNSA. CDR3 residues: CASSSGPQAGNTIYF. The DNA of the CDR3 is TGTGCCAGCAGCTCCGGGCCCCAGGCTGGAAACACCATATATTTT.

The chain uses TRBV4-3 and TRBJ1-2; 11 bases are a match to TRBD1. The V segment lost 2 bases and the J segment 3 bases; nucleotides outside the gene matches: 2. CDR1 and CDR2 from the germline V gene are LGHNA and YSLEER. The CDR3 length is 15 residues. CDR3 in DNA: TGCGCCAGCAGCCAAACGGACAGGGGGCACTATGGCTACACCTTC. Translating gives CASSQTDRGHYGYTF.

The V call is TRBV19, the J call TRBJ2-1; 7 bases line up with TRBD1. The germline gives CDR1 LNHDA, CDR2 SQIVND (reference sequence). This CDR3 spans 15 amino acids. V shed 4 bases and J 6 bases; nucleotides not matched to a gene: 9. CDR3 DNA: TGTGCCAGTAGTACTCCCGGGACAGTGTCCAATGAGCAGTTCTTC. It is translated as CASSTPGTVSNEQFF.

This chain connects TRBV5-6 to TRBJ1-5, with TRBD1 matching 9 bases. CDR1 is SGHDT, CDR2 YYEEEE, per germline. The CDR3 runs to 16 residues. V dropped 1 base and J dropped 1; count of bases not matched to a gene: 3. The CDR3 loop is CASSLLGQGSNQPQHF. As DNA, the CDR3 is TGTGCCAGCAGCTTGTTGGGACAGGGAAGCAATCAGCCCCAGCATTTT.

The chain's CDR3 is CASSLRVAPLEQFF. For the CDR3, the DNA is TGTGCCAGCAGCTTACGGGTAGCCCCCCTCGAGCAGTTCTTC. The chain uses TRBV7-9 and TRBJ2-1; D is ambiguous. The V gene's germline CDR1 is SEHNR and CDR2 FQNEAQ (reference sequence). The CDR3 is 14 residues long. With 2 bases removed from V and 10 bases from J, the gap between germline ends came to 15 bases.

CDR3 DNA: TGTGCCAGCAGCTTACGGCCGAGCGTGCAAGAGACCCAGTACTTC. This encodes CASSLRPSVQETQYF. The V gene is TRBV5-8, the J gene TRBJ2-5, with D hard to call. The CDR3 has 15 residues. The V gene lost 2 bases and the J gene lost 2 bases, with 13 bases spanning the gap. In germline, CDR1 is SGHTS, CDR2 YDEGEE.

Only a few counts were recorded for this clone. The chain joins TRBV18 to TRBJ1-1, with D unresolved. Germline CDR1 is KGHSH and CDR2 is LQKENI. This CDR3 has 13 residues. Trimming took 2 bases from V and 1 from J, leaving 5 bases between them. In nucleotides, the CDR3 is TGTGCCAGCTCACCAGCAGGGAACACTGAAGCTTTCTTT. Amino acids: CASSPAGNTEAFF.